Shown below are 28 T cell receptor beta chains from a single sample sequenced in a study of blood T cell repertoires in COVID-19. Clones were sequenced by immunoSEQ multiplex PCR, and TCRdb holds only the in-frame ones, with some missing. The data contain roughly 200,000 clones, around nine tenths of them singletons. Sequences were obtained from peripheral blood. These receptors all stem from a man aged 18 to 29 with active or convalescent COVID-19.

V and J are TRBV6-4 and TRBJ2-3, with 12 bases fitting TRBD2. The CDR3 covers 15 residues. Germline V CDR1 and CDR2: MRHNA, SNTAGT. Trimming at V came to 6 bases and at J to 3 bases, leaving 4 bases not matched to a gene. CDR3 protein: CASSRTSGTTDTQYF. In nucleotides, the CDR3 is TGTGCCAGCAGCAGGACTAGCGGGACTACAGATACGCAGTATTTT.

The genes are TRBV4-1 and TRBJ1-4; 10 nucleotides line up with TRBD1. Losses at the gene ends were 5 bases for V and 10 bases for J; bases not matched to a gene: 10. Per germline, CDR1 MGHRA and CDR2 YSYEKL. The CDR3 is 15 residues long. CDR3 in amino acids: CASSSPGQGKRKLFF. The DNA for the CDR3 is TGCGCCAGCAGCTCTCCGGGACAGGGGAAACGAAAACTGTTTTTT.

The rearrangement links TRBV29-1 to TRBJ1-1; 9 bases agree with TRBD1. The CDR3 totals 15 residues. V dropped 6 bases and J dropped 7; count of bases not matched to a gene: 15. Germline-derived CDR1 and CDR2 are SQVTM and ANQGSEA. The CDR3 nucleotides are TGCAGCGTGGGGGTGGCACAGGGGGCGCGGGATGAAGCTTTCTTT. Its translation is CSVGVAQGARDEAFF.

This clone turned up a few times. The V gene is TRBV15, the J gene TRBJ1-3, with TRBD1 identical over 8 bases. Trimming removed 1 base from V and 3 bases from J; junction bases left unmatched: 5. The CDR3 consists of 16 residues. Germline CDR1 reads LNHNV; CDR2 reads YYDKDF (reference sequence). The CDR3 sequence: CATSRGEDRVGNTIYF. The CDR3 region has the DNA TGTGCCACCAGCAGAGGAGAGGACAGGGTTGGAAACACCATATATTTT.

The chain has TRBV2 and TRBJ1-1, with TRBD1 as a possible D gene (5 bases). Trimming took 8 bases from V and 2 from J, leaving 15 bases between them. Germline V gene lookup returns CDR1 SNHLY and CDR2 FYNNEI. This CDR3 is 14 amino acids long. The CDR3: CASVLTGGNTEAFF. The CDR3 DNA follows: TGTGCCAGCGTTTTAACAGGCGGAAACACTGAAGCTTTCTTT.

The rearrangement uses TRBV7-9 and TRBJ1-5, with 10 positions matching TRBD1. In germline, CDR1 is SEHNR, CDR2 FQNEAQ (reference sequence). Trimming removed 1 base from V and 2 bases from J; junction bases left unmatched: 11. This CDR3 is built from 19 residues. CDR3 DNA: TGTGCCAGCAGCTTAGGTTTTGCGACAGGGGGCATGGGCAATCAGCCCCAGCATTTT. Its protein product is CASSLGFATGGMGNQPQHF. The entire variable domain, with the rest obtained from reference TRBV7-9 and TRBJ1-5, is as follows: DTGVSQNPRHKITKRGQNVTFRCDPISEHNRLYWYRQTLGQGPEFLTYFQNEAQLEKSRLLSDRFSAERPKGSFSTLEIQRTEQGDSAMYLCASSLGFATGGMGNQPQHFGDGTRLSIL.

This clone was seen once. The chain has TRBV19 and TRBJ1-2; tentatively, D is TRBD1 (5 bases). CDR3 length: 15 residues. Germline V CDR1 and CDR2: LNHDA, SQIVND (reference sequence). Between the trimmed V and J ends, which lost 3 bases and 0 bases, there was a span of 11 bases. This CDR3 reads CASSIEGLANYGYTF. For the CDR3, the DNA is TGTGCCAGTAGTATCGAGGGACTAGCTAACTATGGCTACACCTTC.

CDR3 amino acids: CASSSDRGRSPLHF. The CDR3 nucleotides read TGTGCCAGCAGCTCGGACAGGGGACGGTCACCCCTCCACTTT. The chain links TRBV13 to TRBJ1-6; 9 bases agree with TRBD1. Per the germline V gene, CDR1 is PRHDT and CDR2 is FYEKMQ (reference sequence). The CDR3 runs to 14 residues. The J segment lost 10 bases and the V segment lost 4 bases, leaving 5 bases of the junction unmatched. Complete variable domain (other parts from reference TRBV13 and TRBJ1-6): AAGVIQSPRHLIKEKRETATLKCYPIPRHDTVYWYQQGPGQDPQFLISFYEKMQSDKGSIPDRFSAQQFSDYHSELNMSSLELGDSALYFCASSSDRGRSPLHFGNGTRLTVT.

The gene calls are TRBV4-1 and TRBJ2-3, with D maybe TRBD2 (5 bases). The V end was cut by 3 bases, the J end by 0 bases, with 13 bases between. The CDR3 is made up of 16 amino acids. The germline V gene has CDR1 MGHRA and CDR2 YSYEKL. CDR3 residues: CASSQDTRISTDTQYF. The CDR3 DNA reads TGCGCCAGCAGCCAGGATACTAGAATTAGCACAGATACGCAGTATTTT.

This chain connects TRBV2 to TRBJ2-7; no clear D. This CDR3 spans 12 amino acids. The V gene's germline CDR1 is SNHLY and CDR2 FYNNEI. The V and J ends lost 6 bases and 0 bases respectively, with 6 bases between them. For the CDR3, the DNA is TGTGCCAGCAGCGTCAGCTCCTACGAGCAGTACTTC. Translated, it gives CASSVSSYEQYF. Using reference TRBV2 and TRBJ2-7 for the parts outside the CDR3, the full variable domain is EPEVTQTPSHQVTQMGQEVILRCVPISNHLYFYWYRQILGQKVEFLVSFYNNEISEKSEIFDDQFSVERPDGSNFTLKIRSTKLEDSAMYFCASSVSSYEQYFGPGTRLTVT.

V usage is TRBV7-9 and J usage is TRBJ2-5; 9 bases map to TRBD1. The CDR3 totals 15 residues. CDR1 and CDR2 (germline): SEHNR, FQNEAQ (reference sequence). The ends lost 1 base at V and 4 bases at J; junction bases unmatched: 4. The CDR3 reads CASSLGDREGETQYF. The CDR3 nucleotides read TGTGCCAGCAGCTTAGGGGACAGGGAAGGAGAGACCCAGTACTTC. The whole variable domain, remainder taken from reference TRBV7-9 and TRBJ2-5, is DTGVSQNPRHKITKRGQNVTFRCDPISEHNRLYWYRQTLGQGPEFLTYFQNEAQLEKSRLLSDRFSAERPKGSFSTLEIQRTEQGDSAMYLCASSLGDREGETQYFGPGTRLLVL.

The gene calls are TRBV5-8 and TRBJ1-1; D is uncertain. CDR3 length: 12 residues. The V and J ends lost 7 bases and 4 bases respectively, with 11 bases between them. Germline V gene lookup returns CDR1 SGHTS and CDR2 YDEGEE. CDR3 coding DNA: TGTGCCAGCTTGGAGGCCCTCACTGAAGCTTTCTTT. Translation: CASLEALTEAFF.

The genes are TRBV15 and TRBJ1-4; 9 bases line up with TRBD1. Germline V gene lookup returns CDR1 LNHNV and CDR2 YYDKDF (reference sequence). After removal of 3 bases from V and 8 bases from J, the junction contained 4 bases not matched to a gene. The CDR3 sequence is 14 residues long. CDR3 sequence (DNA): TGTGCCACCAGCAGGGACAGGGGCGGGGAAAAACTGTTTTTT. It codes for CATSRDRGGEKLFF.

This chain links TRBV15 with TRBJ1-5; D call uncertain. This CDR3 has 15 amino acids. The V gene's germline CDR1 is LNHNV and CDR2 YYDKDF (reference sequence). V was shortened by 1 base and J by 5 bases, with 12 bases between the two germline ends. CDR3 DNA: TGTGCCACCAGCAGAGCCCCGAGAATGGATCAGCCCCAGCATTTT. This translates into CATSRAPRMDQPQHF.

The chain uses TRBV27 and TRBJ2-5, with 7 bases aligning to TRBD1. V lost 6 bases to trimming and J lost 0 bases; unmatched junction nucleotides: 10. The CDR3 totals 16 residues. Germline V gene data show CDR1 as MNHEY and CDR2 as SMNVEV (reference sequence). The DNA of the CDR3 is TGTGCCAGCAGCCGAACAGGGGCCGGGTACCAAGAGACCCAGTACTTC. Its translation is CASSRTGAGYQETQYF.

The chain employs TRBV28 and TRBJ2-3; D is perhaps TRBD1 (5 bases). The CDR3 is 14 amino acids. Trimming cost V 4 bases and J 2 bases, with 10 bases left between them. Germline assignment: CDR1 MDHEN and CDR2 SYDVKM. The CDR3 nucleotides are TGTGCCAGCAGTTCCCAGGGCCACACAGATACGCAGTATTTT. Translated: CASSSQGHTDTQYF. Full variable domain (outside the CDR3, taken from reference TRBV28 and TRBJ2-3): DVKVTQSSRYLVKRTGEKVFLECVQDMDHENMFWYRQDPGLGLRLIYFSYDVKMKEKGDIPEGYSVSREKKERFSLILESASTNQTSMYLCASSSQGHTDTQYFGPGTRLTVL.

V and J are TRBV12-3 or TRBV12-4 and TRBJ2-5; D is unclear. The CDR3 is made up of 12 amino acids. The V end lost 3 bases, the J end lost 4 bases, and 6 bases lay between the germline ends. The CDR3, as DNA: TGTGCCAGCAGTTTGACTCCAGAGACCCAGTACTTC. Its protein product is CASSLTPETQYF.

This chain connects TRBV4-1 to TRBJ1-5; D gene uncertain. In germline, CDR1 is MGHRA, CDR2 YSYEKL. This CDR3 region has 13 residues. Deletions cut 0 bases from V and 7 bases from J, with 7 bases between. CDR3 nucleotide sequence: TGCGCCAGCAGCCAAGATTCAGAACAGCCCCAGCATTTT. It codes for CASSQDSEQPQHF.

The chain is built from TRBV2 and TRBJ2-1, with TRBD2 matching over 10 bases. Looked up from germline, CDR1 is SNHLY and CDR2 is FYNNEI. This CDR3 has 18 amino acids. Unmatched junction bases numbered 12, after V lost 6 bases and J lost 1 base. CDR3 bases: TGTGCCAGCAGACGAGGGCGGCTAGCGGGAGTATCCTACAATGAGCAGTTCTTC. As protein: CASRRGRLAGVSYNEQFF.

This rearrangement joins TRBV7-8 to TRBJ2-4; 9 positions match TRBD2. J was trimmed by 9 bases and V by 5 bases; bases with no gene match: 11. From germline, CDR1 is SGHVS and CDR2 FQNEAQ. The CDR3 spans 15 residues. The CDR3 DNA reads as TGTGCCAGCAGCAAGATGACTAGCGGTGATGGCATTCAGTACTTC. Translation: CASSKMTSGDGIQYF.

V and J are TRBV2 and TRBJ2-3; 9 bases align to TRBD1. Germline CDR1 is SNHLY and CDR2 is FYNNEI. The J segment lost 3 bases and the V segment lost 6 bases, leaving 7 bases of the junction unmatched. The CDR3 sequence is 15 residues long. In DNA, the CDR3 is TGTGCCAGCAGGCGAACCGGGACAGGGACAGATACGCAGTATTTT. Translating it yields CASRRTGTGTDTQYF.

The V call is TRBV5-1, the J call TRBJ2-7, with D tentatively TRBD1 (6 bases). V dropped 5 bases and J dropped 1 base, with 16 bases sitting between them. This CDR3 region has 15 residues. The germline CDR1 and CDR2 sequences are SGHRS and YFSETQ. CDR3 bases: TGCGCCAGCAGGAGGGGGATGTCTTCTTCCTACGAGCAGTACTTC. This codes for CASRRGMSSSYEQYF.

The chain has TRBV18 and TRBJ1-1; D may be TRBD1 (5 bases). There are 14 residues in the CDR3. Per the germline V gene, CDR1 is KGHSH and CDR2 is LQKENI. Between the trimmed V and J ends, which lost 3 bases and 3 bases, there was a span of 11 bases. Written as DNA, the CDR3 is TGTGCCAGCTCACCCAGACAGCAAGACACTGAAGCTTTCTTT. Translated, it gives CASSPRQQDTEAFF.

This rearrangement joins TRBV27 to TRBJ1-5; possibly TRBD1 for D (6 bases). The CDR3 contains 14 residues. V was pared by 5 bases and J by 6 bases, with 14 bases between. CDR1 MNHEY and CDR2 SMNVEV come from the germline V gene (reference sequence). This CDR3 is CASSVQGSGQPQHF. CDR3 nucleotide sequence: TGTGCCAGCAGTGTACAGGGATCGGGTCAGCCCCAGCATTTT.

V and J are TRBV12-5 and TRBJ1-1; 8 bases map to TRBD1. The CDR3 totals 13 residues. V lost 5 bases, J lost 4 bases, and 3 bases stayed unmatched. Germline V gene data show CDR1 as LGHNT and CDR2 as FRNRAP. The CDR3 spells CASGGGQGTEAFF. In nucleotides, the CDR3 is TGTGCTAGTGGTGGAGGACAGGGCACTGAAGCTTTCTTT.

The rearrangement links TRBV19 to TRBJ2-5, with TRBD2 matching 16 bases. Germline V gives CDR1 LNHDA, CDR2 SQIVND (reference sequence). The length of the CDR3 is 16 residues. With V trimmed by 5 bases and J by 6 bases, 6 bases remained unmatched. CDR3 protein: CASSLGLAGGRQTQYF. In DNA, the CDR3 is TGTGCCAGTAGTTTGGGACTAGCGGGGGGGCGGCAGACCCAGTACTTC.

The chain employs TRBV4-1 and TRBJ2-7, with TRBD1 as a possible D gene (5 bases). The CDR3 has 13 residues. Germline-derived CDR1 and CDR2 are MGHRA and YSYEKL. The V end lost 0 bases, the J end lost 5 bases, and 8 bases lay between the germline ends. The CDR3 DNA follows: TGCGCCAGCAGCCAAGATCCAGGGAACGAGCAGTACTTC. Translation: CASSQDPGNEQYF.

The rearrangement uses TRBV20-1 and TRBJ1-4, with no clear D. Trimming shortened V by 5 bases and J by 8 bases, and 9 bases separated the two germline ends. Germline V gene sequence: CDR1 DFQATT, CDR2 SNEGSKA (reference sequence). This CDR3 has 11 residues. The CDR3 spells CSAPREEKLFF. The CDR3 DNA is TGCAGTGCTCCCCGAGAAGAAAAACTGTTTTTT.